The 8 T cell receptor beta chains reported below all come from one sample, sequenced in a study of cytomegalovirus exposure and HLA in healthy donors. In the PCR, 60 Vbeta and 13 Jbeta primers were used. Here immunoSEQ multiplex PCR was the method, and the copy in TCRdb shows in-frame clones only, minus some. This table has some 160,000 clones, approximately 71% appearing once. The specimen was PBMCs. Receptor source: a woman aged 18-35 years in good health and CMV-seropositive.

The chain uses TRBV9 and TRBJ2-3; 8 bases are a match to TRBD1. The V segment lost 0 bases and the J segment 6 bases; nucleotides outside the gene matches: 6. In germline, CDR1 is SGDLS, CDR2 YYNGEE. This CDR3 region has 15 residues. The CDR3 is CASSVGQGARDTQYF. In DNA form, the CDR3 reads TGTGCCAGCAGCGTAGGGCAGGGGGCGCGTGATACGCAGTATTTT.

This clone was detected many times. V gene TRBV5-1 combines with J gene TRBJ1-6; weak D call: TRBD1 (6 bases). The germline V and J ends were trimmed by 4 bases and 7 bases, with 15 bases remaining between them. Germline V CDR1 and CDR2: SGHRS, YFSETQ. CDR3 length equals 15 residues. The CDR3 nucleotides are TGCGCCAGCAGCGCGGCGACAGGCCAGAATTCACCCCTCCACTTT. The encoded protein is CASSAATGQNSPLHF.

The rearrangement links TRBV6-1 to TRBJ1-2; TRBD1 might be the D (6 bases). Germline V lookup: CDR1 MNHNS, CDR2 SASEGT. The CDR3 extends over 13 amino acids. Trimming took 4 bases from V and 2 from J, leaving 8 bases between them. The CDR3 nucleotides read TGTGCCAGCAGTGGTACAGGGAACTATGGCTACACCTTC. Protein: CASSGTGNYGYTF.

This rearrangement joins TRBV9 to TRBJ1-2; TRBD1 matches 9 bases. This CDR3 region has 15 residues. J was trimmed by 6 bases and V by 4 bases; bases with no gene match: 10. Per germline, CDR1 SGDLS and CDR2 YYNGEE. The CDR3 region has the DNA TGTGCCAGCAGCTACAGACAGGGGGTATCTGATGGCTACACCTTC. Translated: CASSYRQGVSDGYTF.

The J gene is TRBJ2-1, the V gene TRBV5-1; D not resolved. From germline, CDR1 is SGHRS and CDR2 YFSETQ. V lost 2 bases, J lost 0 bases, and 18 bases lay in between. This CDR3 spans 18 amino acids. The CDR3 nucleotides are TGCGCCAGCAGCTTACGGTTGCAGGTTCTAAGCTCCTACAATGAGCAGTTCTTC. It codes for CASSLRLQVLSSYNEQFF.

The chain combines TRBV6-5 with TRBJ1-1; D call uncertain. The ends were cut back, 6 bases at V and 1 base at J, with 6 bases in the middle. Germline V gene lookup returns CDR1 MNHEY and CDR2 SVGAGI. This CDR3 spans 12 amino acids. The CDR3 DNA sequence: TGTGCCAGCAGCCGAGGGAACACTGAAGCTTTCTTT. Translated: CASSRGNTEAFF.

The count of this clone is one. The CDR3 bases are TGTGCCAGCAGTTACAGGGACAGGTGGGATACGCAGTATTTT. Translated, it gives CASSYRDRWDTQYF. This sequence joins TRBV6-5 and TRBJ2-3, with 8 positions matching TRBD1. The germline CDR1 and CDR2 sequences are MNHEY and SVGAGI. The J segment lost 6 bases and the V segment lost 2 bases, leaving 4 bases of the junction unmatched. The CDR3 is made up of 14 amino acids.

This clone came up a few times. This chain connects TRBV19 to TRBJ2-5; D remains ambiguous. The CDR3 consists of 15 residues. V was shortened by 5 bases and J by 1 base, with 14 bases between the two germline ends. CDR1 is LNHDA and CDR2 is SQIVND in the germline V gene (reference sequence). CDR3 nucleotide sequence: TGTGCCAGTAGTCCTGTCTACACTATCCAAGAGACCCAGTACTTC. This translates into CASSPVYTIQETQYF.